The entry below describes one TCR beta chain. This record belongs to a study of blood T cell repertoires in COVID-19. In the source study's methods: Amplification of reference gene primers provided the estimated nucleated cell counts. The method was immunoSEQ multiplex PCR; TCRdb's version includes in-frame clones alone and lacks a portion of them. V and J calls and clone size are those listed in that table; D and trimming were worked out from the DNA. The sample lists about 470,000 clones; around 90% were seen once. Germline V CDR1 and CDR2: GTSNPN, SVGIG (reference sequence). The V and J ends lost 3 bases and 8 bases, in that order; junction bases with no gene match: 12. This CDR3 contains 15 residues.

Sequenced input: PBMCs or T cells enriched from blood (not recorded which). This TCR came from a woman younger than 30 who had recovered from COVID-19. This sequence joins TRBV30 and TRBJ1-4, with 7 bases fitting TRBD1. The CDR3 loop reads CAWSASSQGEEKLFF. The CDR3 DNA reads as TGTGCCTGGAGCGCAAGCAGCCAGGGGGAGGAAAAACTGTTTTTT.